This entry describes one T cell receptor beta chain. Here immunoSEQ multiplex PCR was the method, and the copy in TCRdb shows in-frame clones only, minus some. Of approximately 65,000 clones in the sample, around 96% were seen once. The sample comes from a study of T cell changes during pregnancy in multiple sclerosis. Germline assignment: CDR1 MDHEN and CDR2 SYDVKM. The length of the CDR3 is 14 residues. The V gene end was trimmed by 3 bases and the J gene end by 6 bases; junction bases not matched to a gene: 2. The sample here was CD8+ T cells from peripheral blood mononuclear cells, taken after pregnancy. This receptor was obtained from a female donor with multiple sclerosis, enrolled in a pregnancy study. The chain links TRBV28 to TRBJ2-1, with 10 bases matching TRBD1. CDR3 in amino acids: CASSLGQGFNEQFF. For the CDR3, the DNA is TGTGCCAGCAGTTTGGGACAGGGGTTCAATGAGCAGTTCTTC.